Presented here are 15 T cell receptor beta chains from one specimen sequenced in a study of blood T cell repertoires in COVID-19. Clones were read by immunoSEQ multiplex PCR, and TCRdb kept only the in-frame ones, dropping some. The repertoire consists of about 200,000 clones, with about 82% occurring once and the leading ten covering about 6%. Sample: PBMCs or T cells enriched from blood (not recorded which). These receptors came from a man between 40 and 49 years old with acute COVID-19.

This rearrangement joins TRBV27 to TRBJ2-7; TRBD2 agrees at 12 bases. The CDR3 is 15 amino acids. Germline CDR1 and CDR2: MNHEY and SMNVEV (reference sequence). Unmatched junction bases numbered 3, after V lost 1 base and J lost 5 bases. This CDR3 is CASSLFPSGRDEQYF. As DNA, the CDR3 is TGTGCCAGCAGTTTATTTCCTAGCGGGAGGGACGAGCAGTACTTC.

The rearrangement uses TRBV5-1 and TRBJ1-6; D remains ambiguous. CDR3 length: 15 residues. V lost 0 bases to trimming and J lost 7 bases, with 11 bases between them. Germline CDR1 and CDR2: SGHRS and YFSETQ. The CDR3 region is CASSLGQTGNSPLHF. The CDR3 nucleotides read TGCGCCAGCAGCTTGGGCCAAACCGGGAATTCACCCCTCCACTTT.

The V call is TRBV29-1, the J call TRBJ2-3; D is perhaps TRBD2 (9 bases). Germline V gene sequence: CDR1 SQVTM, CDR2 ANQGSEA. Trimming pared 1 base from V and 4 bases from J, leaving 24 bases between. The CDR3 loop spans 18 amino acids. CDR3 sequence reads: CSVEGTGREGLAPDTQYF. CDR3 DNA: TGCAGCGTTGAAGGGACAGGGCGGGAGGGACTAGCCCCAGATACGCAGTATTTT.

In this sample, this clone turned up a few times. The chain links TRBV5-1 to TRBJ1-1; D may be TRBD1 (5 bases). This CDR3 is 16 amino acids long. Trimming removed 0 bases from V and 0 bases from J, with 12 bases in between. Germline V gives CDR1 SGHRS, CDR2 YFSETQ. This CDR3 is CASSLGQGIMNTEAFF. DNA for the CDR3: TGCGCCAGCAGCTTGGGGCAGGGAATAATGAACACTGAAGCTTTCTTT.

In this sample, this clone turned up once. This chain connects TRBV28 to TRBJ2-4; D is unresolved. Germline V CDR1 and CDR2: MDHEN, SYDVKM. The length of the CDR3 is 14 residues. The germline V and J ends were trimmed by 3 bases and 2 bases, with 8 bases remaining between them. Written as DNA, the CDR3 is TGTGCCAGCAGTTTGCTACCTCCCAAAAACATTCAGTACTTC. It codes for CASSLLPPKNIQYF.

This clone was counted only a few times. The CDR3 sequence: CASSSQDRAWNEQYF. Written as DNA, the CDR3 is TGTGCCAGCAGTTCCCAGGACAGGGCGTGGAACGAGCAGTACTTC. V and J are TRBV28 and TRBJ2-7; 8 bases map to TRBD1. V was pared by 4 bases and J by 5 bases, with 10 bases of the junction left unmatched. CDR1 MDHEN and CDR2 SYDVKM come from the germline V gene. The CDR3 is 15 residues long.

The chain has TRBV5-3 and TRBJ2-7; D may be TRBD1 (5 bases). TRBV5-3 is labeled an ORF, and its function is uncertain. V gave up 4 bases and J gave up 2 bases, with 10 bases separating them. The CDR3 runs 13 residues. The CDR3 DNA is TGTGCCAGAAGCCCTGGGGCTCCCTACGAGCAGTACTTC. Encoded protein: CARSPGAPYEQYF.

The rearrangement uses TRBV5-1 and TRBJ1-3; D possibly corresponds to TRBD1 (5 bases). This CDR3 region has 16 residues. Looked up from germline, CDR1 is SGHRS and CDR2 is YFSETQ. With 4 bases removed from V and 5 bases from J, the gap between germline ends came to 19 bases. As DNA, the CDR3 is TGCGCCAGCAGCCCCTCCCGGGCAAGGGGTAGAAACACCATATATTTT. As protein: CASSPSRARGRNTIYF.

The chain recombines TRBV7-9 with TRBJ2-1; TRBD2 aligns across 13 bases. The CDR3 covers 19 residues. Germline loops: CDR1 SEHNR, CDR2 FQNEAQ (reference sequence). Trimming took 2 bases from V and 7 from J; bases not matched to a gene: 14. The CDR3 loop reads CASSLKTSGRRLLGNEQFF. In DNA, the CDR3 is TGTGCCAGCAGCTTAAAGACTAGCGGGAGGCGCCTTTTGGGGAATGAGCAGTTCTTC.

CDR3 amino acids: CASSQSRPRDSYGYTF. The CDR3, as DNA: TGCGCCAGCAGTCAAAGCCGCCCCCGGGACAGCTATGGCTACACCTTC. The chain joins TRBV23-1 to TRBJ1-2, with 7 positions matching TRBD1. TRBV23-1 is an ORF, with its function uncertain. The CDR3 extends over 16 amino acids. V lost 2 bases and J lost 4; bases outside the gene matches: 10.

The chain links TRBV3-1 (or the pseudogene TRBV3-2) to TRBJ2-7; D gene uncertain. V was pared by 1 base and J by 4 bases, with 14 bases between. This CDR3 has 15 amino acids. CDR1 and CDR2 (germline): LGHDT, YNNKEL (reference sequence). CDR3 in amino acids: CASSQGSERGYEQYF. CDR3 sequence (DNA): TGTGCCAGCAGCCAAGGATCCGAACGAGGTTACGAGCAGTACTTC.

In DNA, the CDR3 is TGTGCCACCAGCAGAGGGGTAACTAGCGGGAGTTACGAGCAGTACTTC. Its translation is CATSRGVTSGSYEQYF. The chain uses TRBV15 and TRBJ2-7, with TRBD2 identical over 11 bases. The CDR3 is 16 amino acids. Germline V gene lookup returns CDR1 LNHNV and CDR2 YYDKDF (reference sequence). V was pared by 1 base and J by 4 bases, with 6 bases of the junction left unmatched.

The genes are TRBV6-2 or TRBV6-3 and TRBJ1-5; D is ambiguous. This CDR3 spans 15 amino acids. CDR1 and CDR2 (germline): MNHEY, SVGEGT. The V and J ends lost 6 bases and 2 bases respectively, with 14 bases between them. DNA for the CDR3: TGTGCCAGCAGCGCAGGAGGGTACGGCAATCAGCCCCAGCATTTT. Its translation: CASSAGGYGNQPQHF.

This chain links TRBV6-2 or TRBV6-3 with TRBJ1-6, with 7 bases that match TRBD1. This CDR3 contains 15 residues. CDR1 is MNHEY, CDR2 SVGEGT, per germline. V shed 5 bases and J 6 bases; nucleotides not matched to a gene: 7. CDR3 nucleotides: TGTGCCAGCAGTCGCGGGACAGCCTCTAATTCACCCCTCCACTTT. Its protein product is CASSRGTASNSPLHF.

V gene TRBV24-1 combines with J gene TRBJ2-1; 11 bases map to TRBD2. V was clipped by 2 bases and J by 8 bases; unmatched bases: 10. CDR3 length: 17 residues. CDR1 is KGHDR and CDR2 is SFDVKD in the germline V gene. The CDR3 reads CATSDSTSGSFEHEQFF. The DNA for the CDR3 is TGTGCCACCAGTGATTCAACTAGCGGGAGTTTTGAGCATGAGCAGTTCTTC.